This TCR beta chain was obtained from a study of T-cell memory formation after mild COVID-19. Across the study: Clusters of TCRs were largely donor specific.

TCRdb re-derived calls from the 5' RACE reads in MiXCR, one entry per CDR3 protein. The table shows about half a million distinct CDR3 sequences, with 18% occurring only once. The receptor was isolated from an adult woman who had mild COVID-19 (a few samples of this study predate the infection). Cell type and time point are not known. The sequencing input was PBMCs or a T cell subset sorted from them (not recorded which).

The CDR3 loop reads CSARDHRGYSGANVLTF. CDR3 coding DNA: TGCAGTGCTAGAGATCACCGGGGCTATTCTGGGGCCAACGTCCTGACTTTC. The chain uses TRBV20-1 and TRBJ2-6; D may be TRBD1 or TRBD2 (5 bases each). The germline V gene has CDR1 DFQATT and CDR2 SNEGSKA (reference sequence). CDR3 length: 17 amino acids. The V end was cut by 0 bases, the J end by 1 base, with 13 bases between.